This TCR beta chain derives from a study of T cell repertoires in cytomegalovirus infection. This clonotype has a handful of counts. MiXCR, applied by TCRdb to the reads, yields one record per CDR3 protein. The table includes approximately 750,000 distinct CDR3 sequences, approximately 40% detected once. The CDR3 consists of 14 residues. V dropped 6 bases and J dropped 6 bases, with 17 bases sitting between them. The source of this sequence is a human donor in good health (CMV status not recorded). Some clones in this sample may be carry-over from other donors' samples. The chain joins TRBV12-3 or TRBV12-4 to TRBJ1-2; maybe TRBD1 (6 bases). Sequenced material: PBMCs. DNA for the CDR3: TGTGCCAGCAGCACACAGGGAAGATTCAATGGCTACACCTTC. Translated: CASSTQGRFNGYTF.